The 32 T cell receptor beta chains presented below share a single source sample, sequenced in a study of T cells in Graves' hyperthyroidism and ophthalmopathy. TCR beta CDR3 regions were amplified from RNA transcripts. First-round RT-PCR targeting the TCR CDR3 was performed with the HTBI primer set. One entry per CDR3 protein, called by TCRdb with MiXCR from the multiplex PCR reads. The sample holds about 320,000 distinct CDR3 sequences, roughly 15% seen once. Material for sequencing was blood. The receptor set was obtained from a man younger than 45 with Graves' hyperthyroidism.

There are many counts of this clonotype. The gene calls are TRBV3-1 and TRBJ2-7, with 11 bases aligning to TRBD2. In germline, CDR1 is LGHDT, CDR2 YNNKEL (reference sequence). This CDR3 comprises 14 residues. The junction had 6 bases not matched to a gene; V was cut back by 6 bases and J by 5 bases. The DNA of the CDR3 is TGTGCCAGCAGTCGACTAGCGGGAAGGAACGAGCAGTACTTC. It specifies CASSRLAGRNEQYF.

The chain carries TRBV12-3 or TRBV12-4 and TRBJ2-7; a possible D gene is TRBD1 (5 bases). The CDR3 totals 12 residues. The germline V and J ends were trimmed by 5 bases and 5 bases, with 10 bases remaining between them. CDR3 in amino acids: CASSTTGHEQYF. CDR3 sequence (DNA): TGTGCCAGCAGTACCACAGGTCACGAGCAGTACTTC.

This clonotype was detected many times. The chain couples TRBV20-1 to TRBJ2-5; 9 positions agree with TRBD2. The CDR3 runs to 15 residues. Trimming removed 4 bases from V and 0 bases from J; junction bases left unmatched: 6. CDR1 and CDR2 (germline): DFQATT, SNEGSKA (reference sequence). Written as DNA, the CDR3 is TGCAGTGCTACGGGAGCGGGAGGAAACCAAGAGACCCAGTACTTC. It translates to CSATGAGGNQETQYF.

The rearrangement joins TRBV2 to TRBJ1-4; TRBD1 aligns across 11 bases. Per germline, CDR1 SNHLY and CDR2 FYNNEI. J gave up 3 bases and V 5 bases, and 8 bases lay outside the gene matches. The CDR3 runs 17 residues. CDR3 DNA: TGTGCCAGCAGTCCAGGGACAGGGGGAATTGCTAATGAAAAACTGTTTTTT. It codes for CASSPGTGGIANEKLFF.

This chain links TRBV2 with TRBJ1-2; tentatively, D is TRBD1 (5 bases). The germline V gene encodes CDR1 SNHLY and CDR2 FYNNEI. The CDR3 totals 12 residues. Trimming cost V 8 bases and J 5 bases, with 12 bases left between them. The CDR3 protein is CASRGTPYGYTF. As DNA, the CDR3 is TGTGCCAGCCGGGGGACCCCGTATGGCTACACCTTC.

At least ten counts were recorded for this clonotype. The chain has TRBV7-2 and TRBJ2-5; D remains unclear. With 5 bases removed from V and 1 base from J, the gap between germline ends came to 11 bases. CDR3 length: 14 amino acids. Germline CDR1 SGHTA, CDR2 FQGNSA. CDR3 residues: CASSLNPRQETQYF. DNA for the CDR3: TGTGCCAGCAGCCTAAACCCGCGCCAAGAGACCCAGTACTTC. Full variable domain (remainder filled in from reference TRBV7-2 and TRBJ2-5): GAGVSQSPSNKVTEKGKDVELRCDPISGHTALYWYRQSLGQGLEFLIYFQGNSAPDKSGLPSDRFSAERTGGSVSTLTIQRTQQEDSAVYLCASSLNPRQETQYFGPGTRLLVL.

The sample holds many counts of this clonotype. J is TRBJ2-4 and V is TRBV11-3, with D possibly called TRBD1 or TRBD2 (5 bases each). Germline-derived CDR1 and CDR2 are SGHNT and YENEEA. The CDR3 totals 16 residues. The germline V and J ends were trimmed by 0 bases and 7 bases, with 16 bases remaining between them. The CDR3 bases are TGTGCCAGCAGCTTAGATTGGGACGGGCCGTGGAACATTCAGTACTTC. Its protein is CASSLDWDGPWNIQYF.

J is TRBJ1-5 and V is TRBV28; D is unresolved. Between the trimmed V and J ends, which lost 1 base and 5 bases, there was a span of 9 bases. The germline V gene has CDR1 MDHEN and CDR2 SYDVKM. This CDR3 has 14 residues. CDR3 nucleotides: TGTGCCAGCAGTTTATTTGAGAGGGATCAGCCCCAGCATTTT. This translates into CASSLFERDQPQHF.

Worth noting for this clonotype: The germline gene is not matched at one end of the junction; a read error may be the cause. The chain is built from TRBV4-1 and TRBJ2-2; 14 bases line up with TRBD2. CDR1 is MGHRA, CDR2 YSYEKL, per germline. This CDR3 region has 17 residues. CDR3 bases: TGTGCCAGCAGCCCCCGACTAGCGGGAGGGAGTGGCGGGGATCTGTTTTTT. Protein sequence: CASSPRLAGGSGGDLFF.

This clonotype has ten or more counts. This rearrangement joins TRBV5-6 to TRBJ1-1; D gene unclear. The V end was cut by 9 bases, the J end by 3 bases, with 18 bases between. The CDR3 runs 14 residues. Germline-derived CDR1 and CDR2 are SGHDT and YYEEEE. CDR3 amino acids: CATETRERDTEAFF. CDR3 DNA: TGTGCCACAGAGACCCGGGAGAGGGACACTGAAGCTTTCTTT.

The CDR3 here is CASSQDGGLPSTDTQYF. The DNA for the CDR3 is TGCGCCAGCAGCCAAGACGGGGGCCTCCCCAGCACAGATACGCAGTATTTT. The chain carries TRBV4-1 and TRBJ2-3; D may correspond to TRBD1 or TRBD2 (6 bases each). The germline CDR1 and CDR2 sequences are MGHRA and YSYEKL. The CDR3 is made up of 17 amino acids. V was shortened by 0 bases and J by 0 bases, with 13 bases between the two germline ends.

This clonotype came up many times. V is TRBV18 and J is TRBJ2-5; D remains unclear. V was trimmed by 5 bases and J by 5 bases, leaving 12 bases between them. CDR3 length equals 13 residues. Germline CDR1 KGHSH, CDR2 LQKENI. The CDR3 sequence is CASSGPSRETQYF. DNA for the CDR3: TGTGCCAGCTCAGGACCCTCCCGGGAGACCCAGTACTTC.

The chain uses TRBV7-9 and TRBJ2-7, with a tentative D call TRBD2 (6 bases). V lost 5 bases and J 3 bases, leaving 17 bases between the germline ends. Germline values: CDR1 SEHNR, CDR2 FQNEAQ (reference sequence). The CDR3 spans 15 residues. CDR3 in DNA: TGTGCCAGCAGCCCTCCCGGGCCGGGGGACTACGAGCAGTACTTC. Translating it yields CASSPPGPGDYEQYF. Combining the CDR3 with reference TRBV7-9 and TRBJ2-7 gives the whole variable domain DTGVSQNPRHKITKRGQNVTFRCDPISEHNRLYWYRQTLGQGPEFLTYFQNEAQLEKSRLLSDRFSAERPKGSFSTLEIQRTEQGDSAMYLCASSPPGPGDYEQYFGPGTRLTVT.

This clonotype was detected only a few times. The rearrangement links TRBV19 to TRBJ1-1; D might be TRBD1 (5 bases). V was clipped by 6 bases and J by 4 bases, with 18 bases between them. Per the germline V gene, CDR1 is LNHDA and CDR2 is SQIVND (reference sequence). The CDR3 length is 15 residues. As DNA, the CDR3 is TGTGCCAGTAGCCGCCCAGGGAGGGCGAGCACTGAAGCTTTCTTT. It yields the protein CASSRPGRASTEAFF. Looking up the rest from reference TRBV19 and TRBJ1-1 gives the full variable domain: DGGITQSPKYLFRKEGQNVTLSCEQNLNHDAMYWYRQDPGQGLRLIYYSQIVNDFQKGDIAEGYSVSREKKESFPLTVTSAQKNPTAFYLCASSRPGRASTEAFFGQGTRLTVV.

This clonotype turned up a few times. A read error may account for a junction end that differs from germline. The V gene is TRBV9, the J gene TRBJ1-1; TRBD1 matches 8 bases. The CDR3 length is 15 residues. Germline V gives CDR1 SGDLS, CDR2 YYNGEE. The CDR3 DNA follows: TGTGCCAGCAGCGTAGGCTGGACAGGGCGGGATGAAGCTTCCTTT. Residues: CASSVGWTGRDEASF.

This clonotype was seen a few times. This chain links TRBV30 with TRBJ2-3; 10 bases fit TRBD2. With V trimmed by 0 bases and J by 3 bases, 0 bases remained unmatched. This CDR3 contains 14 residues. Germline V gene sequence: CDR1 GTSNPN, CDR2 SVGIG (reference sequence). CDR3 residues: CAWSVLAGTDTQYF. DNA for the CDR3: TGTGCCTGGAGTGTACTAGCGGGGACAGATACGCAGTATTTT.

The table lists this clonotype with many counts. V and J are TRBV11-3 and TRBJ2-7; possibly TRBD1 or TRBD2 for D (5 bases each). The ends were cut back, 1 base at V and 6 bases at J, with 10 bases in the middle. CDR1 is SGHNT and CDR2 is YENEEA in the germline V gene. This CDR3 has 13 residues. The CDR3, as DNA: TGTGCCAGCAGCTTAGGTTCGGGGACCGAGCAGTACTTC. Amino acids: CASSLGSGTEQYF.

The rearrangement joins TRBV15 to TRBJ2-1; possibly TRBD2 for D (5 bases). The J call is doubtful: the DNA matches TRBJ2-7 better. Looked up from germline, CDR1 is LNHNV and CDR2 is YYDKDF (reference sequence). CDR3 length: 15 residues. CDR3 DNA sequence: TGTGCCACCAGCAGAGACCGGGGAGCCTACAATGAGCAGTACTTC. Translation: CATSRDRGAYNEQYF.

This clonotype showed up many times. The V gene is TRBV15, the J gene TRBJ2-3; D uncertain. CDR1 and CDR2 from the germline V gene are LNHNV and YYDKDF (reference sequence). CDR3 length: 16 residues. With 1 base removed from V and 2 bases from J, the gap between germline ends came to 13 bases. Written as DNA, the CDR3 is TGTGCCACCAGCAGAGGCGCTTGGCTAACCACAGATACGCAGTATTTT. It codes for CATSRGAWLTTDTQYF.

This clonotype was observed a handful of times. A much more abundant neighbour one base away suggests this may be a read error. Likely a read error: the CDR3 ends without its conserved phenylalanine or tryptophan. The chain carries TRBV6-1 and TRBJ2-7; 10 bases are shared with TRBD2. Germline-derived CDR1 and CDR2 are MNHNS and SASEGT. This CDR3 has 15 amino acids. J gave up 5 bases and V 3 bases, and 7 bases lay outside the gene matches. CDR3 in amino acids: CASSDTSGIIHEQYS. Here the CDR3 DNA reads TGTGCCAGCAGTGATACTAGCGGGATAATCCACGAGCAGTACTCC.

This clonotype was detected many times. The chain employs TRBV18 and TRBJ2-1, with D perhaps matching TRBD1 (5 bases). The length of the CDR3 is 14 residues. The V end lost 5 bases, the J end lost 8 bases, and 16 bases lay between the germline ends. The germline V gene has CDR1 KGHSH and CDR2 LQKENI. CDR3 amino acids: CASSTLRVRDEQFF. CDR3 in DNA: TGTGCCAGCTCAACCCTCAGGGTTCGGGATGAGCAGTTCTTC. Full variable domain (remainder filled in from reference TRBV18 and TRBJ2-1): NAGVMQNPRHLVRRRGQEARLRCSPMKGHSHVYWYRQLPEEGLKFMVYLQKENIIDESGMPKERFSAEFPKEGPSILRIQQVVRGDSAAYFCASSTLRVRDEQFFGPGTRLTVL.

In this sample, this clonotype turned up many times. The CDR3 region has the DNA TGCGCCAGCAGCTTGACGGCAGGGGGGACGGGAGAGCAGTACTTC. Translated: CASSLTAGGTGEQYF. This chain uses TRBV5-1 with TRBJ2-7; tentatively, D is TRBD1 (7 bases). V dropped 1 base and J dropped 7 bases, with 18 bases sitting between them. The CDR3 is made up of 15 amino acids. Germline loops: CDR1 SGHRS, CDR2 YFSETQ.

In this sample, this clonotype turned up many times. Here the CDR3 reads CASSLQGGNSYEQYF. CDR3 bases: TGCGCCAGCAGCTTACAGGGGGGGAACTCCTACGAGCAGTACTTC. The V gene is TRBV5-1, the J gene TRBJ2-7, with D possibly TRBD1 on 8 matching bases. This CDR3 spans 15 amino acids. Germline lookup yields CDR1 SGHRS and CDR2 YFSETQ. Trimming left V 2 bases short and J 0 bases short, with 12 bases between.

This clonotype has a count of ten or more. This chain connects TRBV7-9 to TRBJ2-3; 9 bases match TRBD1. Per germline, CDR1 SEHNR and CDR2 FQNEAQ (reference sequence). The CDR3 extends over 15 amino acids. The V segment lost 4 bases and the J segment 6 bases; nucleotides outside the gene matches: 8. CDR3 sequence: CASSSYRGRGDTQYF. The CDR3 bases are TGTGCCAGCAGCTCCTACAGGGGGCGAGGCGATACGCAGTATTTT.

Points on this clonotype: This may stem from a read error, because a much larger clone lies one nucleotide away. The chain combines TRBV28 with TRBJ2-7; D might be TRBD1 or TRBD2, each matching 5 bases. This CDR3 has 14 residues. Trimming removed 7 bases at V and 9 bases at J, with 22 bases between. Germline loops: CDR1 MDHEN, CDR2 SYDVKM. CDR3 coding DNA: TGTGCCAGCAAAGAGTCGAGGGGCCCCTTCGTGCAGTACTTC. It encodes CASKESRGPFVQYF.

There are a few counts of this clonotype. The V call is TRBV6-2 or TRBV6-3, the J call TRBJ2-7; 7 bases match TRBD2. J gave up 2 bases and V 5 bases, and 9 bases lay outside the gene matches. This CDR3 is built from 15 residues. CDR1 and CDR2 (germline): MNHEY, SVGEGT. CDR3 sequence reads: CASSVSGSRTYEQYF. The CDR3 DNA is TGTGCCAGCAGTGTTAGCGGGTCCCGAACCTACGAGCAGTACTTC.

This chain connects TRBV6-2 or TRBV6-3 to TRBJ2-2; D is possibly TRBD2 (6 bases). The germline V gene encodes CDR1 MNHEY and CDR2 SVGEGT. The V end was cut by 2 bases, the J end by 1 base, with 11 bases between. CDR3 length: 16 residues. Written as DNA, the CDR3 is TGTGCCAGCAGTTACGTGCGGGGTGTGAACACCGGGGAGCTGTTTTTT. It codes for CASSYVRGVNTGELFF.

The gene calls are TRBV27 and TRBJ2-4, with D perhaps matching TRBD1 (6 bases). The CDR3 length is 17 residues. Trimming pared 3 bases from V and 0 bases from J, leaving 15 bases between. Germline V gives CDR1 MNHEY, CDR2 SMNVEV (reference sequence). For the CDR3, the DNA is TGTGCCAGCAGTTTGACCTTCAGGGGTCTAGCCAAAAACATTCAGTACTTC. It specifies CASSLTFRGLAKNIQYF.

This clonotype has a count of ten or more. The CDR3 coding sequence is TGCAGTGCTAGAGAGTGGGAGGGGGCCAAAAACATTCAGTACTTC. Its protein product is CSAREWEGAKNIQYF. This chain connects TRBV20-1 to TRBJ2-4, with 7 bases fitting TRBD2. V trimming: 0 bases; J trimming: 1 base; junction bases outside the gene matches: 3. CDR1 and CDR2 from the germline V gene are DFQATT and SNEGSKA (reference sequence). CDR3 length: 15 amino acids.

This clonotype was counted many times. The chain combines TRBV2 with TRBJ2-4; no definite D call. The CDR3 has 17 amino acids. The V and J ends lost 8 bases and 0 bases respectively, with 20 bases between them. Germline assignment: CDR1 SNHLY and CDR2 FYNNEI. The chain's CDR3 is CASLRRMRALAKNIQYF. The CDR3 nucleotides read TGTGCCAGCCTAAGAAGAATGAGAGCCCTAGCCAAAAACATTCAGTACTTC.

This clonotype occurred many times. DNA for the CDR3: TGTGCCTGGAGTGCCCAATACGAGCAGTACTTC. It yields the protein CAWSAQYEQYF. The chain couples TRBV30 to TRBJ2-7; D gene ambiguous. The germline CDR1 and CDR2 sequences are GTSNPN and SVGIG (reference sequence). The CDR3 totals 11 residues. Deletions cut 1 base from V and 4 bases from J, with 5 bases between.

This clonotype was detected ten times or more. The CDR3 sequence is CASRLTDEDYNEQFF. CDR3 nucleotide sequence: TGTGCCAGCCGCTTGACAGATGAAGATTACAATGAGCAGTTCTTC. The chain joins TRBV28 to TRBJ2-1; a possible D gene is TRBD1 (5 bases). The CDR3 is 15 residues long. V was trimmed by 8 bases and J by 4 bases, leaving 18 bases between them. Germline V lookup: CDR1 MDHEN, CDR2 SYDVKM.